Sequencing of this T cell receptor beta chain was carried out in a study of low-dose radiotherapy and immunotherapy resistance in tumors. Study background: Patients of Cohort 1 had 0.5 Gy fractions every 2 weeks, which summed to 6.5 Gy.

This CDR3 has 13 residues. The V end lost 0 bases, the J end lost 3 bases, and 7 bases lay between the germline ends. Germline CDR1 is SGHRS and CDR2 is YFSETQ. This clonotype was seen more than once but under ten times. Covering alpha and beta chains, TRAV- and TRBV-specific primers were used for the first-strand cDNA. With a V-primer adapter and a constant-region primer, TCRs were amplified for roughly 20 PCR cycles. TCRdb passed the reads through MiXCR, listing each CDR3 protein once. Here the sample spans over 9,000 distinct CDR3 sequences, approximately 40% being singletons. Administered to the donors were nivolumab, ipilimumab, aspirin, low-dose cyclophosphamide and low-dose radiotherapy. All eligible patients presented with advanced solid tumors that contained no tumor-infiltrating lymphocytes.

This chain joins TRBV5-1 and TRBJ2-7; the D is unclear. The TCR originated in a human donor with advanced metastatic prostate, ovarian, gallbladder or colorectal cancer (not recorded which). This table probably holds off-target reads from a library built for another chain. CDR3 bases: TGCGCCAGCAGCTTGGCCCAGTACTACGAGCAGTACTTC. Protein sequence: CASSLAQYYEQYF.